Sequencing of this TCR beta chain was carried out in a study of beta chain features in type 1 diabetes. The study's findings and limits: Any HLA effect on TCRB rearrangement was left unresolved by small sub-analyses. Fewer junction insertions and more nucleotide deletions appeared in type 1 diabetes patients. TCRB repertoires of naive, central memory and Treg cells appeared more similar among patients than among healthy donors.

TCRB transcripts that were expressed got sequenced, as all of the isolated RNA had been reverse transcribed. Sequencing was performed with immunoSEQ multiplex PCR; in TCRdb, only in-frame clones are kept and a portion is missing. Of some 400,000 clones in the sample, approximately 16% were seen once. This clone was counted a few times. Its specificity is unknown. Germline assignment: CDR1 SGHTA and CDR2 FQGNSA. V dropped 4 bases and J dropped 5 bases, with 21 bases sitting between them. The CDR3 totals 16 residues. The material sequenced was naive CD4+ T cells from blood. The rearrangement uses TRBV7-2 and TRBJ2-7; possibly TRBD1 for D (6 bases). The origin of this receptor is a woman aged 18-29 years in good health. CDR3: CASSSRRDGPGDEQYF. In DNA, the CDR3 is TGTGCCAGCAGCTCGCGCCGGGACGGCCCAGGGGACGAGCAGTACTTC.